This paragraph covers one TCR beta chain sequence. Residents of about two dozen US areas, aged about 18 to 89 years, made up the participants. Researchers sorted participants into cohorts using their self-reported clinical history. The protocol was immunoSEQ multiplex PCR, while the TCRdb copy is restricted to in-frame clones and leaves out a portion. The sample records 430,000 or so clones, about 88% being singletons. Germline CDR1 is SGHVS and CDR2 is FNYEAQ. The V and J ends lost 5 bases and 6 bases respectively, with 23 bases between them. This CDR3 has 17 residues. The source of the sample is a study of blood T cell repertoires in COVID-19. At the level of the study: The United States, Italy and Spain were the sources of the acute and convalescent COVID-19 samples.

The rearrangement uses TRBV7-6 and TRBJ2-1; D call uncertain. The sequencing input was PBMCs or T cells enriched from blood (not recorded which). The receptor comes from a woman aged 18-30 years who had been exposed to COVID-19. CDR3 residues: CASSPVGRDSIRNEQFF. The CDR3 DNA follows: TGTGCCAGCAGCCCAGTGGGCCGAGATTCGATCCGCAATGAGCAGTTCTTC.